Listed below are T cell receptor beta chains from one sample, sequenced in a study of neoadjuvant anti-PD-1 for oral cavity cancer. Assay: immunoSEQ multiplex PCR; the TCRdb copy retains only in-frame clones and omits some. Of tens of thousands of clones in the sample, 85% to 90% were seen once. The sample here was PBMCs, taken after nivolumab (anti-PD-1) treatment. The receptors here all came from a person aged 40 to 85 with oral cavity squamous cell carcinoma. CDR3s include the opening cysteine and the closing phenylalanine or tryptophan. D genes are given only for firm matches. Size is omitted from some rows. Given values are once, few, many or a class for expanded clones.

length	size	J	D	V	CDR3	DNA
16	once	TRBJ2-3	NA	TRBV6-5	CASSYTSGPSTDTQYF	TGTGCCAGCAGTTACACCTCCGGTCCTAGCACAGATACGCAGTATTTT
14	NA	TRBJ1-4	NA	TRBV6-5	CASSFGRGIGKLFF	TGTGCCAGCAGTTTCGGGAGAGGAATTGGAAAACTGTTTTTT
14	NA	TRBJ2-3	TRBD2	TRBV9	CASSASGGTDTQYF	TGTGCCAGCAGCGCTAGCGGGGGCACAGATACGCAGTATTTT
16	NA	TRBJ2-4	NA	TRBV5-4	CASSSGAGWAKNIQYF	TGTGCCAGCAGCTCGGGAGCGGGTTGGGCCAAAAACATTCAGTACTTC
12	NA	TRBJ2-7	NA	TRBV29-1	CSVVPTTYEQYF	TGCAGCGTTGTGCCTACTACCTACGAGCAGTACTTC
13	NA	TRBJ2-7	NA	TRBV10-2	CASGRSAGYEQYF	TGCGCCAGCGGGCGGTCGGCGGGATACGAGCAGTACTTC
11	NA	TRBJ2-1	NA	TRBV27	CASSFYNEQFF	TGTGCCAGCAGTTTTTACAATGAGCAGTTCTTC
16	NA	TRBJ2-2	NA	TRBV5-1	CASSFSGTFNTGELFF	TGCGCCAGCAGCTTCTCCGGGACGTTCAACACCGGGGAGCTGTTTTTT
15	NA	TRBJ1-4	NA	TRBV5-4	CASSWGGATNEKLFF	TGTGCCAGCAGCTGGGGCGGTGCAACTAATGAAAAACTGTTTTTT
16	NA	TRBJ1-6	NA	TRBV7-8	CASSPRRTAYNSPLHF	TGTGCCAGCAGCCCACGCAGGACGGCCTATAATTCACCCCTCCACTTT
14	NA	TRBJ2-7	NA	TRBV27	CASSLAAASYEQYF	TGTGCCAGCAGTTTGGCCGCGGCCTCCTACGAGCAGTACTTC
14	NA	TRBJ1-1	TRBD1	TRBV5-1	CASSLGQGRTEAFF	TGCGCCAGCAGCTTGGGACAGGGTAGGACTGAAGCTTTCTTT
14	NA	TRBJ2-2	NA	TRBV6-5	CASRPELNTGELFF	TGTGCCAGCAGACCCGAACTGAACACCGGGGAGCTGTTTTTT
13	NA	TRBJ2-1	NA	TRBV5-1	CASSLDPYNEQFF	TGCGCCAGCAGCTTGGACCCCTACAATGAGCAGTTCTTC
13	NA	TRBJ1-2	NA	TRBV6-1	CASSEKGGYGYTF	TGTGCCAGCAGTGAAAAGGGCGGCTATGGCTACACCTTC
15	NA	TRBJ2-1	NA	TRBV6-5	CASSSSWAGHGEQFF	TGTGCCAGCAGTTCCTCATGGGCGGGACATGGGGAGCAGTTCTTC
14	NA	TRBJ2-4	NA	TRBV5-1	CASSPGGGINIQYF	TGCGCCAGCAGCCCTGGAGGCGGTATAAACATTCAGTACTTC
14	NA	TRBJ2-3	NA	TRBV5-6	CASSPPGRGGTQYF	TGTGCCAGCAGCCCGCCGGGACGGGGTGGAACGCAGTATTTT
13	NA	TRBJ1-5	NA	TRBV6-1	CASSEGGDQPQHF	TGTGCCAGCAGTGAAGGGGGGGATCAGCCCCAGCATTTT
14	NA	TRBJ2-3	NA	TRBV5-1	CASSLGGPTDTQYF	TGCGCCAGCAGCTTGGGAGGCCCAACAGATACGCAGTATTTT
13	NA	TRBJ2-4	NA	TRBV11-2	CASSLGAKNIQYF	TGTGCCAGCAGCCTGGGGGCCAAAAACATTCAGTACTTC
15	NA	TRBJ2-7	NA	TRBV6-5	CASSPDGRGYYEQYF	TGTGCCAGCAGTCCCGACGGACGGGGATACTACGAGCAGTACTTC